The clone carrying this T cell receptor beta chain was counted ten times or more. Its antigen remains unidentified. Germline loops: CDR1 GTSNPN, CDR2 SVGIG (reference sequence). This CDR3 comprises 11 residues. Trimming left V 1 base short and J 7 bases short, with 6 bases between. Amplification of TCR alpha and beta CDR3 regions from RNA used iRepertoire nested multiplex PCR. One-step reverse transcription and amplification started from approximately 100-400 ng of tissue mRNA or PBMC total RNA. TCRdb re-called the multiplex PCR reads with MiXCR, one entry per CDR3 protein. The data contain some 90,000 distinct CDR3 sequences, 35% to 50% of them seen just once; the ten biggest clones take up around two fifths. The data were taken from a study of glioma-infiltrating T cells. Study-wide results and caveats: Non-neoplastic patients had below-expected tissue-blood divergence, while all gliomas exceeded expectation. Only very few CDR3 sequences appeared in both tissue and blood.

The receptor comes from a human donor with low-grade glioma or glioblastoma, undergoing nonglioma brain surgery, or in good health (not recorded which). The chain uses TRBV30 and TRBJ2-3; D is unresolved. Sequencing input: glioma tissue, nonneoplastic brain tissue, or PBMCs (not recorded which). The CDR3 bases are TGTGCCTGGAGTGCTGGACATACGCAGTATTTT. Translation: CAWSAGHTQYF.